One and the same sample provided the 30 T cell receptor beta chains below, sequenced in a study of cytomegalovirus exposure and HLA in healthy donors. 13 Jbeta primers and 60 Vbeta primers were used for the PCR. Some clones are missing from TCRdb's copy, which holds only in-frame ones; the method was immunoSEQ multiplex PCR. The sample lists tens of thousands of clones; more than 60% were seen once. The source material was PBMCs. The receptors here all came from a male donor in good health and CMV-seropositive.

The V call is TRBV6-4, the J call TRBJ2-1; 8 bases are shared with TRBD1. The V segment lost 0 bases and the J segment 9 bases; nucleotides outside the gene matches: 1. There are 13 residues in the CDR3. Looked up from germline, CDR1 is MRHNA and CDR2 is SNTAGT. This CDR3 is CASSDSGQGEQFF. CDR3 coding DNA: TGTGCCAGCAGTGACTCAGGACAGGGTGAGCAGTTCTTC.

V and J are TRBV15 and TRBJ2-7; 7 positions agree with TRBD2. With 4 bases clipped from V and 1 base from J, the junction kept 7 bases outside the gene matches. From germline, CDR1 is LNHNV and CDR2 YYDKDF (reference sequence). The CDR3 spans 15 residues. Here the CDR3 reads CATSKGRDWSYEQYF. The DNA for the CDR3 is TGTGCCACCAGCAAAGGGAGGGACTGGTCCTACGAGCAGTACTTC.

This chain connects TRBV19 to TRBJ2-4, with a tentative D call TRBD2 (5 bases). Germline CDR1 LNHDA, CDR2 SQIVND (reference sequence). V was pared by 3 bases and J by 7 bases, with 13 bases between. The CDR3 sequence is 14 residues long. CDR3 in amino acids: CASSIGGSGNIQYF. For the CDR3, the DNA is TGTGCCAGTAGTATCGGCGGGTCGGGGAACATTCAGTACTTC.

The CDR3 loop is CASASSYQPQHF. DNA for the CDR3: TGTGCTAGTGCGAGTAGTTATCAGCCCCAGCATTTT. The V call is TRBV12-5, the J call TRBJ1-5; D gene ambiguous. The germline V and J ends were trimmed by 7 bases and 5 bases, with 9 bases remaining between them. This CDR3 region has 12 residues. Per the germline V gene, CDR1 is LGHNT and CDR2 is FRNRAP.

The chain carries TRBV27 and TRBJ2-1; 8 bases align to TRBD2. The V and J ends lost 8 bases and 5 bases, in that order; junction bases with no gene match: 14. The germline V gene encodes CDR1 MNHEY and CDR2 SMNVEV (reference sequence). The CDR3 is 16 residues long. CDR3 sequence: CASSGGAGGYNNEQFF. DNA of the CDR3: TGTGCCAGCTCCGGGGGGGCGGGAGGATACAACAATGAGCAGTTCTTC.

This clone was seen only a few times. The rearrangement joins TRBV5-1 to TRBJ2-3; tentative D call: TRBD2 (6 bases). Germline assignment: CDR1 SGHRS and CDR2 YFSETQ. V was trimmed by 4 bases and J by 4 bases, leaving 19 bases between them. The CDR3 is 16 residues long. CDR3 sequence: CASSQAGGSAADTQYF. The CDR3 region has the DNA TGCGCCAGCAGCCAGGCCGGAGGGTCCGCCGCAGATACGCAGTATTTT.

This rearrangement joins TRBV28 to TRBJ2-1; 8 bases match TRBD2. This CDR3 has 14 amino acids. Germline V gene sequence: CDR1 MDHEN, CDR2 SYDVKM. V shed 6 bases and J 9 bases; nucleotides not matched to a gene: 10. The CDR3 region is CASSYSGDLIEQFF. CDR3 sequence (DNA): TGTGCCAGCAGCTATAGCGGGGACCTGATTGAGCAGTTCTTC.

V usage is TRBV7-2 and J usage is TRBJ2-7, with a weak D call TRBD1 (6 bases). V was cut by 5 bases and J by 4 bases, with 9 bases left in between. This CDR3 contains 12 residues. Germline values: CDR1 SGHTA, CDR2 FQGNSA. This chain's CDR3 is CASSLTGYEQYF. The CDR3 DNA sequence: TGTGCCAGCAGCCTAACAGGGTACGAGCAGTACTTC.

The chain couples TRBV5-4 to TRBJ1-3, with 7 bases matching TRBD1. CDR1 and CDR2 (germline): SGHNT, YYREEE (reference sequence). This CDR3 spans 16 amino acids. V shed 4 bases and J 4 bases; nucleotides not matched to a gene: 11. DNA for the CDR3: TGTGCCAGCAGCACCGCATCAGGGGGTACGGGAAACACCATATATTTT. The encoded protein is CASSTASGGTGNTIYF.

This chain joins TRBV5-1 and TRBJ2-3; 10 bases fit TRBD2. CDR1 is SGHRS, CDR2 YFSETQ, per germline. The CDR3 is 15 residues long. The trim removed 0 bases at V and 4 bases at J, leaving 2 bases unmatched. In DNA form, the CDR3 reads TGCGCCAGCAGCTTGGAACTAGCGGGGTCAGATACGCAGTATTTT. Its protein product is CASSLELAGSDTQYF.

The DNA for the CDR3 is TGTGCCAGCAGCTTAGCGAAAGGGGAAAATGGCTACACCTTC. The encoded protein is CASSLAKGENGYTF. The chain is built from TRBV7-9 and TRBJ1-2; D is perhaps TRBD1 (5 bases). The CDR3 is made up of 14 amino acids. CDR1 and CDR2 (germline): SEHNR, FQNEAQ (reference sequence). V gave up 0 bases and J gave up 6 bases, with 11 bases separating them.

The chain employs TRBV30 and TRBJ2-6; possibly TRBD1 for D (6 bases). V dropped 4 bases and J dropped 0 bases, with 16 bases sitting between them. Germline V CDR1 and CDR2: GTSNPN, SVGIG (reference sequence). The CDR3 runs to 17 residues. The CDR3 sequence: CAWIRNRATSGANVLTF. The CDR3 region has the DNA TGTGCCTGGATCCGAAACAGGGCAACCTCTGGGGCCAACGTCCTGACTTTC.

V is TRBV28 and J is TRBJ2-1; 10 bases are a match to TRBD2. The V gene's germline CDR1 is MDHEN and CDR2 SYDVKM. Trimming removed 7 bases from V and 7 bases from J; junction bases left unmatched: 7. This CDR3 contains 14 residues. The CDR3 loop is CASTSSGGKNEQFF. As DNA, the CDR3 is TGTGCCAGCACTTCTAGCGGGGGAAAAAATGAGCAGTTCTTC.

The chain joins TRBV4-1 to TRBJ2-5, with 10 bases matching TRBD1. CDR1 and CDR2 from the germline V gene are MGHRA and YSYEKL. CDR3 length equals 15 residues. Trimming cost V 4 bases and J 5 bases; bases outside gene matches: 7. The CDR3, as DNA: TGCGCCAGCAGCCCTCCGGGACAGGGGTTGGAGACCCAGTACTTC. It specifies CASSPPGQGLETQYF.

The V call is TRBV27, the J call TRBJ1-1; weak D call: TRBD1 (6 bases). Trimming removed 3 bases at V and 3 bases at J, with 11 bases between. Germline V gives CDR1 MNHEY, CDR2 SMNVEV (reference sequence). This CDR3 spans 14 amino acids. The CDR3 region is CASSLNPGDTEAFF. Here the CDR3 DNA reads TGTGCCAGCAGTTTGAATCCAGGGGACACTGAAGCTTTCTTT.

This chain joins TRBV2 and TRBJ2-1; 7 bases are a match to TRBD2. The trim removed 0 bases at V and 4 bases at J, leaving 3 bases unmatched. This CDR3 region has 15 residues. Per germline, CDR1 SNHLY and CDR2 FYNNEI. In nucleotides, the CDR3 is TGTGCCAGCAGTGAAGCGCGGGGGTCTTACAATGAGCAGTTCTTC. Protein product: CASSEARGSYNEQFF. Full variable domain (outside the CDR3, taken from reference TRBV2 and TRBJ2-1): EPEVTQTPSHQVTQMGQEVILRCVPISNHLYFYWYRQILGQKVEFLVSFYNNEISEKSEIFDDQFSVERPDGSNFTLKIRSTKLEDSAMYFCASSEARGSYNEQFFGPGTRLTVL.

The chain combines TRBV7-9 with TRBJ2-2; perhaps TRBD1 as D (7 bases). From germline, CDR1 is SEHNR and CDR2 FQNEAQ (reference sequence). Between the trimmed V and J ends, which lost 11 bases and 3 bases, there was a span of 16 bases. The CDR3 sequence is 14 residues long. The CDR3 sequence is CAGPDREDTGELFF. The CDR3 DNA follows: TGTGCCGGTCCCGACAGGGAGGACACCGGGGAGCTGTTTTTT. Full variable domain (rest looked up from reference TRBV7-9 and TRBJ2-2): DTGVSQNPRHKITKRGQNVTFRCDPISEHNRLYWYRQTLGQGPEFLTYFQNEAQLEKSRLLSDRFSAERPKGSFSTLEIQRTEQGDSAMYLCAGPDREDTGELFFGEGSRLTVL.

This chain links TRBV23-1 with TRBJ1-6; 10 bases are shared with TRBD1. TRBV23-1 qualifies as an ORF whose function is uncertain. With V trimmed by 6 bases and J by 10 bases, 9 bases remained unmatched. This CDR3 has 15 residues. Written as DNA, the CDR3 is TGCGCCAGCAGCTGGGGACAGGGGAGTTCCTCACCCCTCCACTTT. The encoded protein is CASSWGQGSSSPLHF.

CDR3 in amino acids: CASSEAARGLSPLHF. The CDR3 DNA is TGTGCCAGCAGTGAAGCTGCCAGGGGTCTTTCACCCCTCCACTTT. The chain employs TRBV6-1 and TRBJ1-6; the D gene is possibly TRBD1 (6 bases). Trimming cost V 0 bases and J 9 bases, with 12 bases left between them. The germline CDR1 and CDR2 sequences are MNHNS and SASEGT. The CDR3 totals 15 residues.

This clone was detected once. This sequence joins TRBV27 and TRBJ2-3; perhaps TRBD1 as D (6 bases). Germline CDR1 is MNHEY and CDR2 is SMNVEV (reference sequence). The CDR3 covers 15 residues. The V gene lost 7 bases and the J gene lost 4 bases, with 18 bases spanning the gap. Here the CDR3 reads CASTTGQGFADTQYF. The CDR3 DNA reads TGTGCCAGCACCACAGGGCAGGGTTTCGCAGATACGCAGTATTTT.

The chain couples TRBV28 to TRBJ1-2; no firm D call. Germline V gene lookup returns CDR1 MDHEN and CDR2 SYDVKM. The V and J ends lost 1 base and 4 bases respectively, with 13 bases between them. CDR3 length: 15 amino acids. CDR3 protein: CASSLSAGNIYGYTF. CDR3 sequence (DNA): TGTGCCAGCAGTTTATCCGCGGGGAATATCTATGGCTACACCTTC.

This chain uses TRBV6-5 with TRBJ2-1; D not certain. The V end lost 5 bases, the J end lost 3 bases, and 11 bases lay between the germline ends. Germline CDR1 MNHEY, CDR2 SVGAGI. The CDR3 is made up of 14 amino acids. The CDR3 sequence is CASSELRVYNEQFF. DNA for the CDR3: TGTGCCAGCAGTGAGCTCCGAGTCTACAATGAGCAGTTCTTC.

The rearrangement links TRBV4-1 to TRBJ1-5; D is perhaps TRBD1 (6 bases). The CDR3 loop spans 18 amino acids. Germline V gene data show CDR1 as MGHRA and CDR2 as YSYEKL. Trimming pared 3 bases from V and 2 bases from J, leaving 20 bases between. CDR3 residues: CASSHNSLRGSRNQPQHF. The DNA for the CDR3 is TGCGCCAGCAGCCATAACAGCCTCAGGGGATCGCGCAATCAGCCCCAGCATTTT.

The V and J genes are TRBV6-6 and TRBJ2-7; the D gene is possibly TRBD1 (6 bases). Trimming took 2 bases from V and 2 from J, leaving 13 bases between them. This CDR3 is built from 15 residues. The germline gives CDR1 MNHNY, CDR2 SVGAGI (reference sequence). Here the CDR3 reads CASSYPEGQTYEQYF. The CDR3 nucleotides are TGTGCCAGCAGTTACCCGGAAGGACAGACCTACGAGCAGTACTTC.

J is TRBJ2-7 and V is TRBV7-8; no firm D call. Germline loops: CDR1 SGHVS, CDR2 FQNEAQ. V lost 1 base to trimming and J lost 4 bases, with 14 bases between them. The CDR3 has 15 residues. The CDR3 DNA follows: TGTGCCAGCAGCTTAGGCTCACCTCAGACTTACGAGCAGTACTTC. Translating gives CASSLGSPQTYEQYF.

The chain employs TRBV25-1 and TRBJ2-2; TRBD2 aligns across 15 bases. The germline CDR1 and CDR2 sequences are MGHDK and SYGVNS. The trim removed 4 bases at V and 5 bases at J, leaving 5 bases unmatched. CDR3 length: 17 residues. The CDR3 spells CASSGTSGGAETGELFF. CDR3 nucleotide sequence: TGTGCCAGCAGTGGGACTAGCGGGGGGGCCGAAACCGGGGAGCTGTTTTTT. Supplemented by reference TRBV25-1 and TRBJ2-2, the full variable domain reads EADIYQTPRYLVIGTGKKITLECSQTMGHDKMYWYQQDPGMELHLIHYSYGVNSTEKGDLSSESTVSRIRTEHFPLTLESARPSHTSQYLCASSGTSGGAETGELFFGEGSRLTVL.

The CDR3 DNA reads TGTGCCTGGAGTGTACTCGGGACAGGGGATTCACCCCTCCACTTT. Translating it yields CAWSVLGTGDSPLHF. The V call is TRBV30, the J call TRBJ1-6; 10 positions agree with TRBD1. CDR3 length: 15 residues. Looked up from germline, CDR1 is GTSNPN and CDR2 is SVGIG (reference sequence). J gave up 8 bases and V 0 bases, and 4 bases lay outside the gene matches.

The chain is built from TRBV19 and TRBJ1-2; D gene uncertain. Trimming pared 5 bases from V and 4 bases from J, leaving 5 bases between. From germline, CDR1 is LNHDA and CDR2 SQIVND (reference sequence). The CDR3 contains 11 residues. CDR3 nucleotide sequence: TGTGCCAGTAGTGCAGGCTATGGCTACACCTTC. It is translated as CASSAGYGYTF.

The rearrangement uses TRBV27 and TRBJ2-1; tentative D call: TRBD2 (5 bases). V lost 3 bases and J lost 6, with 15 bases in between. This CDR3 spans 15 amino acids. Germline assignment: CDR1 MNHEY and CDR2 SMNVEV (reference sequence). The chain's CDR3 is CASSFTDSRGNEQFF. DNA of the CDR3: TGTGCCAGCAGTTTCACGGACTCCAGAGGCAATGAGCAGTTCTTC.

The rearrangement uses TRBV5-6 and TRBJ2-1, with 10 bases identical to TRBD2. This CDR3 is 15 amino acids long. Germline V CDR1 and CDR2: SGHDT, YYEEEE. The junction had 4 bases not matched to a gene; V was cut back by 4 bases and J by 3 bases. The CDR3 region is CASSLLAGVYNEQFF. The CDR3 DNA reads TGTGCCAGCAGCCTGCTAGCGGGAGTCTACAATGAGCAGTTCTTC.